The rows below give T cell receptor beta chains drawn from one sample of a study of blood T cell repertoires in COVID-19. Profiling relied on immunoSEQ multiplex PCR, and the TCRdb table lists in-frame clones only, not all of them. Seen here are roughly 300,000 clones, about 89% observed once, and the top ten hold roughly 2.3%. Sequenced: peripheral blood. Receptors originate from a woman aged 25 to 39 with COVID-19, enrolled during active disease. CDR3s include the opening cysteine and the closing phenylalanine or tryptophan.

v_gene: TRBV27; j_gene: TRBJ2-2; CDR3aa: CASSPTGGLAGATGELFF
v_gene: TRBV15; j_gene: TRBJ1-6; CDR3aa: CATSRELTGTTYNSPLHF
v_gene: TRBV4-2; j_gene: TRBJ2-2; CDR3aa: CASSQVTLEPGELFF
v_gene: TRBV25-1; j_gene: TRBJ1-1; CDR3aa: CASSGMTGRTEAFF
v_gene: TRBV5-1; j_gene: TRBJ1-1; CDR3aa: CASSLELMNTEAFF
v_gene: TRBV18; j_gene: TRBJ1-1; CDR3aa: CASSPATGRTEAFF
v_gene: TRBV20-1; j_gene: TRBJ2-2; CDR3aa: CSASLSGRGGGELFF
v_gene: TRBV30; j_gene: TRBJ2-1; CDR3aa: CAWSTGSIYLNEQFF
v_gene: TRBV10-1; j_gene: TRBJ2-6; CDR3aa: CASSPGASGANVLTF
v_gene: TRBV2; j_gene: TRBJ1-1; CDR3aa: CASITLPQTWNTEAFF
v_gene: TRBV6-5; j_gene: TRBJ1-2; CDR3aa: CASSRPDRANGYTF
v_gene: TRBV5-6; j_gene: TRBJ2-1; CDR3aa: CASSLGAGGPNRNEQFF
v_gene: TRBV6-4; j_gene: TRBJ2-1; CDR3aa: CASSVAGGSYNEQFF
v_gene: TRBV4-2; j_gene: TRBJ1-3; CDR3aa: CASSQGWRDVDSGNTIYF
v_gene: TRBV15; j_gene: TRBJ2-7; CDR3aa: CATSGTVTGGGQYF
v_gene: TRBV2; j_gene: TRBJ1-3; CDR3aa: CASSPRGIYGNTIYF
v_gene: TRBV5-1; j_gene: TRBJ1-6; CDR3aa: CASSLSGASPLHF
v_gene: TRBV29-1; j_gene: TRBJ2-1; CDR3aa: CSVDVDRAWGEQFF
v_gene: TRBV5-4; j_gene: TRBJ2-7; CDR3aa: CASSGGRATISYEQYF
v_gene: TRBV30; j_gene: TRBJ2-7; CDR3aa: CAWSLGQGEQYF
v_gene: TRBV19; j_gene: TRBJ1-2; CDR3aa: CASIPSTRGSWNGYTF
v_gene: TRBV28; j_gene: TRBJ1-3; CDR3aa: CASISDIGNTIYF
v_gene: TRBV4-2; j_gene: TRBJ1-2; CDR3aa: CASSQEAGKHGYTF
v_gene: TRBV15; j_gene: TRBJ2-7; CDR3aa: CATSSPRGTSHYEQYF
v_gene: TRBV6-5; j_gene: TRBJ1-5; CDR3aa: CASSTGGGGNQPQHF
v_gene: TRBV18; j_gene: TRBJ1-1; CDR3aa: CASSQRATGYNTEAFF
v_gene: TRBV6-5; j_gene: TRBJ1-1; CDR3aa: CASSQGNTEAFF
v_gene: TRBV9; j_gene: TRBJ1-4; CDR3aa: CASSLWDTAGEKLFF
v_gene: TRBV30; j_gene: TRBJ2-2; CDR3aa: CAWRAPGELFF